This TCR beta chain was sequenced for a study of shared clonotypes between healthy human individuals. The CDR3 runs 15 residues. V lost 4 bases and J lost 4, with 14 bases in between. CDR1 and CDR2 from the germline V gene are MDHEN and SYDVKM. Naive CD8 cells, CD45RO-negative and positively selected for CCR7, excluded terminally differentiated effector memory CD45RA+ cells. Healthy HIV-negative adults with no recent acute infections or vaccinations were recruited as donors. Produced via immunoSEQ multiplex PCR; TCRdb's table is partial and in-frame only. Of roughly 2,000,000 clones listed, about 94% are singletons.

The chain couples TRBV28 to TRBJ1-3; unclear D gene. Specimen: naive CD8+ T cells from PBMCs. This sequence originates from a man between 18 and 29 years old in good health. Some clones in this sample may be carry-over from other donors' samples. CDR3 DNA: TGTGCCAGCAGTTCACTCCTTGAAGGGGGAAACACCATATATTTT. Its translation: CASSSLLEGGNTIYF.